These T cell receptor beta chains were read from a single sample in a study of breast tumors, draining lymph nodes, adjacent tissues. One entry per CDR3 protein results from TCRdb running MiXCR on the multiplex PCR reads. The sample has more than 200,000 distinct CDR3 sequences, roughly 32% seen once; the top ten hold more than 1.3%. The material sequenced was axillary lymph node tissue. The receptors derive from a female donor with breast cancer. Some clones in this sample may be carry-over from other donors' samples. CDR3s include the opening cysteine and the closing phenylalanine or tryptophan. The D gene is left open where the match is weak. Clone size is stated in some rows and not others, as once, few, many or a class when expanded.

many,TRBJ1-4,.,TRBV20-1,CSARELLGGRSSTNEKLFF,TGCAGTGCTAGAGAGCTTTTGGGAGGCCGGAGTTCAACTAATGAAAAACTGTTTTTT
few,TRBJ2-2,.,TRBV27,CASSLFGGIDTGELFF,TGTGCCAGCAGTTTATTCGGCGGGATCGACACCGGGGAGCTGTTTTTT
many,TRBJ2-7,.,TRBV20-1,CSARVRAQGSYEQYF,TGCAGTGCTAGAGTCAGGGCCCAGGGAAGCTACGAGCAGTACTTC
many,TRBJ2-3,TRBD2,TRBV5-4,CASSLTKLAGEGDTQYF,TGTGCCAGCAGCTTGACAAAACTAGCGGGAGAGGGTGATACGCAGTATTTT
many,TRBJ2-1,.,TRBV25-1,CASSEENYNEQFF,TGTGCCAGCAGTGAAGAAAACTACAATGAGCAGTTCTTC
many,TRBJ1-4,.,TRBV5-4,CASSDSPLIREKLFF,TGTGCCAGCAGCGACAGCCCCCTTATCCGGGAAAAACTGTTTTTT
.,TRBJ1-6,.,TRBV10-3,CAISSSLGGGNSPLHF,TGTGCCATCAGTTCGTCGCTGGGTGGGGGTAATTCACCCCTCCACTTT
.,TRBJ2-5,TRBD2,TRBV20-1,CSARDLGGSQETQYF,TGCAGTGCTAGAGATCTGGGCGGGAGCCAAGAGACCCAGTACTTC
many,TRBJ1-2,.,TRBV18,CASSPTGPGSGYTF,TGTGCCAGCTCCCCAACAGGACCGGGAAGTGGCTACACCTTC
many,TRBJ2-3,.,TRBV7-6,CASSEKGDTQYF,TGTGCCAGCAGCGAAAAGGGAGATACGCAGTATTTT
many,TRBJ1-4,.,TRBV4-1,CASSLDGATNEKLFF,TGCGCCAGCAGCCTGGACGGTGCAACTAATGAAAAACTGTTTTTT
.,TRBJ1-5,.,TRBV2,CASSDRMNQPQHF,TGTGCCAGCAGTGATAGGATGAATCAGCCCCAGCATTTT
many,TRBJ2-5,.,TRBV3-1,CASSQDTRYQETQYF,TGTGCCAGCAGCCAAGATACGAGGTACCAAGAGACCCAGTACTTC
many,TRBJ2-1,.,TRBV6-4,CASSRGNSYNEQFF,TGTGCCAGCAGTCGGGGTAACTCCTACAATGAGCAGTTCTTC
.,TRBJ1-2,.,TRBV15,CATSSPQGGANYGYTF,TGTGCCACCAGCAGCCCGCAAGGGGGGGCTAACTATGGCTACACCTTC
.,TRBJ2-3,TRBD2,TRBV20-1,CSARDPGSGRADTQYF,TGCAGTGCTAGAGATCCGGGTAGCGGGAGGGCGGATACGCAGTATTTT